A single sample gave rise to the 32 T cell receptor beta chains below, sequenced in a study of shared clonotypes between healthy human individuals. The data were produced by immunoSEQ multiplex PCR, yet TCRdb's version contains in-frame clones alone and is incomplete. Of millions of clones listed, about 92% are singletons. Material: naive CD4+ T cells sorted from blood. Subset noted: CD45RA+ positively selected. The source is a man in his late teens or twenties in good health.

The chain has TRBV5-1 and TRBJ1-2, with 9 positions matching TRBD1. This CDR3 comprises 14 residues. The junction had 9 bases not matched to a gene; V was cut back by 8 bases and J by 4 bases. Germline CDR1 SGHRS, CDR2 YFSETQ. The CDR3 protein is CASRTGAVGYGYTF. The CDR3 region has the DNA TGCGCCAGTAGGACAGGGGCTGTTGGCTATGGCTACACCTTC.

The rearrangement links TRBV6-1 to TRBJ1-2; D is possibly TRBD1 (6 bases). CDR1 and CDR2 from the germline V gene are MNHNS and SASEGT. Trimming stripped 0 bases from V and 7 bases from J, with 12 bases between. CDR3 length: 14 residues. The CDR3 DNA sequence: TGTGCCAGCAGTGAAGCGGTCAGGGGCGGTGGCTACACCTTC. As protein: CASSEAVRGGGYTF.

This chain connects TRBV4-3 to TRBJ1-6; no definite D call. V was clipped by 6 bases and J by 10 bases, with 19 bases between them. There are 15 residues in the CDR3. Germline lookup yields CDR1 LGHNA and CDR2 YSLEER. The CDR3 is CASSAGLHIGSPLHF. The CDR3 DNA sequence: TGCGCCAGCAGTGCGGGTCTGCATATAGGGTCACCCCTCCACTTT.

The V gene is TRBV5-1, the J gene TRBJ2-1; no definite D call. V was shortened by 4 bases and J by 4 bases, with 9 bases between the two germline ends. This CDR3 comprises 13 residues. CDR1 is SGHRS, CDR2 YFSETQ, per germline. The CDR3 loop is CASSTDVYNEQFF. The CDR3 DNA sequence: TGCGCCAGCAGCACGGACGTATACAATGAGCAGTTCTTC.

On this clone: This sample also contains other DNA sequences that code for the same CDR3. J is TRBJ2-7 and V is TRBV18; D may correspond to TRBD1 or TRBD2 (6 bases each). The CDR3 loop spans 13 amino acids. Germline CDR1 reads KGHSH; CDR2 reads LQKENI. Trimming shortened V by 6 bases and J by 2 bases, and 11 bases separated the two germline ends. CDR3 region: CASSEGGPYEQYF. CDR3 DNA sequence: TGTGCCAGCTCCGAGGGGGGACCCTACGAGCAGTACTTC.

The chain uses TRBV28 and TRBJ2-3, with TRBD2 matching 10 bases. Germline CDR1 is MDHEN and CDR2 is SYDVKM. The J segment lost 10 bases and the V segment lost 5 bases, leaving 12 bases of the junction unmatched. CDR3 size: 15 residues. Here the CDR3 reads CASSPSSPLAGAQYF. For the CDR3, the DNA is TGTGCCAGCAGTCCCTCATCCCCCCTAGCGGGGGCGCAGTATTTT.

The chain employs TRBV11-2 and TRBJ2-3; 8 bases map to TRBD2. Germline loops: CDR1 SGHAT, CDR2 FQNNGV. J was trimmed by 4 bases and V by 5 bases; bases with no gene match: 11. This CDR3 has 16 residues. In nucleotides, the CDR3 is TGTGCCAGCAGCCCTACTAGCTCGCGGGGGGCAGATACGCAGTATTTT. This encodes CASSPTSSRGADTQYF.

This chain joins TRBV7-2 and TRBJ2-2; possible D gene TRBD2, 5 bases. The CDR3 consists of 17 residues. Trimming removed 5 bases from V and 2 bases from J, with 18 bases in between. Germline CDR1 and CDR2: SGHTA and FQGNSA. The CDR3 sequence is CASSRSIGETNTGELFF. CDR3 DNA sequence: TGTGCCAGCAGCCGATCAATCGGGGAAACTAACACCGGGGAGCTGTTTTTT.

About this clone itself: This clone may be a read error of a much larger clone one base away. In the same sample, other DNA sequences code for this CDR3. V gene TRBV11-2 combines with J gene TRBJ2-7; no clear D. The CDR3 contains 11 residues. With 4 bases removed from V and 2 bases from J, the gap between germline ends came to 3 bases. Germline values: CDR1 SGHAT, CDR2 FQNNGV. CDR3 loop: CASSSTYEQYF. The CDR3 nucleotides read TGTGCCAGCAGCTCTACCTACGAGCAGTACTTC.

The chain recombines TRBV5-1 with TRBJ2-7; perhaps TRBD1 as D (6 bases). Trimming removed 2 bases at V and 2 bases at J, with 11 bases between. This CDR3 spans 14 amino acids. Germline values: CDR1 SGHRS, CDR2 YFSETQ. The CDR3 sequence is CASSFDPGAYEQYF. CDR3 sequence (DNA): TGCGCCAGCAGCTTCGATCCAGGGGCCTACGAGCAGTACTTC. Drawing the rest from reference TRBV5-1 and TRBJ2-7, the complete variable domain is KAGVTQTPRYLIKTRGQQVTLSCSPISGHRSVSWYQQTPGQGLQFLFEYFSETQRNKGNFPGRFSGRQFSNSRSEMNVSTLELGDSALYLCASSFDPGAYEQYFGPGTRLTVT.

The chain has TRBV5-8 and TRBJ2-3, with a tentative D call TRBD2 (6 bases). The CDR3 is made up of 12 amino acids. Trimming left V 1 base short and J 10 bases short, with 10 bases between. CDR1 and CDR2 (germline): SGHTS, YDEGEE. The DNA of the CDR3 is TGTGCCAGCAGCTTGATGGCGGGGTCGCAGTATTTT. Translation: CASSLMAGSQYF. Together with reference TRBV5-8 and TRBJ2-3, the CDR3 gives the full variable domain: EAGVTQSPTHLIKTRGQQATLRCSPISGHTSVYWYQQALGLGLQFLLWYDEGEERNRGNFPPRFSGRQFPNYSSELNVNALELEDSALYLCASSLMAGSQYFGPGTRLTVL.

The chain combines TRBV10-3 with TRBJ2-7, with D possibly matching TRBD1 (6 bases). The CDR3 consists of 13 residues. Germline V gives CDR1 ENHRY, CDR2 SYGVKD. V dropped 3 bases and J dropped 6 bases, with 12 bases sitting between them. The CDR3 DNA sequence: TGTGCCATCAGTGATCAGGGGATGGGCGAGCAGTACTTC. Its protein product is CAISDQGMGEQYF.

The chain couples TRBV19 to TRBJ2-6, with a possible D match to TRBD2 (5 bases). The length of the CDR3 is 15 residues. The germline CDR1 and CDR2 sequences are LNHDA and SQIVND (reference sequence). The V end was cut by 3 bases, the J end by 3 bases, with 9 bases between. CDR3 amino acids: CASSMRGFGANVLTF. The CDR3 region has the DNA TGTGCCAGTAGTATGAGAGGGTTTGGGGCCAACGTCCTGACTTTC.

The chain employs TRBV18 and TRBJ1-1; D remains ambiguous. Deletions cut 1 base from V and 1 base from J, with 13 bases between. The germline CDR1 and CDR2 sequences are KGHSH and LQKENI. This CDR3 comprises 16 residues. The CDR3 here is CASSPRSRQQNTEAFF. DNA for the CDR3: TGTGCCAGCTCACCACGTTCTAGGCAGCAGAACACTGAAGCTTTCTTT.

The chain carries TRBV27 and TRBJ2-3; no reliable D call. The CDR3 has 11 amino acids. Germline-derived CDR1 and CDR2 are MNHEY and SMNVEV (reference sequence). V lost 0 bases and J lost 11, with 6 bases in between. The CDR3 spells CASSLSGEQYF. The CDR3, as DNA: TGTGCCAGCAGTTTATCCGGAGAGCAGTATTTT.

The V call is TRBV11-2, the J call TRBJ2-1; TRBD2 agrees at 10 bases. After removal of 2 bases from V and 4 bases from J, the junction contained 8 bases not matched to a gene. The CDR3 loop spans 17 amino acids. Germline values: CDR1 SGHAT, CDR2 FQNNGV. The CDR3 DNA reads TGTGCCAGCAGCTTACCCCTTAGCGGGGGGATTTACAATGAGCAGTTCTTC. This encodes CASSLPLSGGIYNEQFF.

This sequence joins TRBV2 and TRBJ1-5; 10 nucleotides match TRBD1. Germline lookup yields CDR1 SNHLY and CDR2 FYNNEI. The CDR3 consists of 15 residues. V lost 4 bases and J lost 3; bases outside the gene matches: 3. CDR3 in DNA: TGTGCCAGCAGTGGACAGGGGGCGAACAATCAGCCCCAGCATTTT. Amino acids: CASSGQGANNQPQHF.

CDR3 bases: TGCGCCAGCAGCCCGGGACAGGGGGCTAGTGATACGCAGTATTTT. It yields the protein CASSPGQGASDTQYF. The chain employs TRBV10-1 and TRBJ2-3; 12 bases are a match to TRBD1. The V segment lost 6 bases and the J segment 6 bases; nucleotides outside the gene matches: 7. Looked up from germline, CDR1 is WNHNN and CDR2 is SYGVQD (reference sequence). This CDR3 has 15 residues.

DNA for the CDR3: TGCGCCAGCAGCTGGGGACTGTTCTCAGACTATGGCTACACCTTC. This encodes CASSWGLFSDYGYTF. The rearrangement joins TRBV5-1 to TRBJ1-2; TRBD1 might be the D (5 bases). CDR1 SGHRS and CDR2 YFSETQ come from the germline V gene. Deletions cut 3 bases from V and 3 bases from J, with 15 bases between. The CDR3 loop spans 15 amino acids.

This clone was seen only once. The genes are TRBV10-3 and TRBJ2-3; the D gene is possibly TRBD1 (6 bases). V gave up 3 bases and J gave up 0 bases, with 10 bases separating them. Germline CDR1 and CDR2: ENHRY and SYGVKD. CDR3 length: 15 residues. CDR3 in DNA: TGTGCCATCAGTGAACTGGGGGCAAGCACAGATACGCAGTATTTT. The encoded protein is CAISELGASTDTQYF.

This clone was found a few times. The chain uses TRBV9 and TRBJ1-1; possible D gene TRBD1, 5 bases. The CDR3 sequence is 14 residues long. Germline V gene lookup returns CDR1 SGDLS and CDR2 YYNGEE. V lost 0 bases to trimming and J lost 2 bases, with 8 bases between them. The CDR3 here is CASSVVTANTEAFF. CDR3 nucleotide sequence: TGTGCCAGCAGCGTAGTGACAGCTAACACTGAAGCTTTCTTT.

This chain joins TRBV6-5 and TRBJ1-1; D possibly corresponds to TRBD1 (6 bases). With 0 bases removed from V and 2 bases from J, the gap between germline ends came to 13 bases. This CDR3 is built from 16 residues. Germline lookup yields CDR1 MNHEY and CDR2 SVGAGI. For the CDR3, the DNA is TGTGCCAGCAGTTACTCGGGGGCAGTCCTTAACACTGAAGCTTTCTTT. It encodes CASSYSGAVLNTEAFF.

J is TRBJ1-1 and V is TRBV2; tentative D call: TRBD1 (5 bases). From germline, CDR1 is SNHLY and CDR2 FYNNEI. V dropped 0 bases and J dropped 1 base, with 9 bases sitting between them. The CDR3 is made up of 15 amino acids. This chain's CDR3 is CASSEAGTGNTEAFF. The CDR3 coding sequence is TGTGCCAGCAGTGAAGCGGGGACGGGGAACACTGAAGCTTTCTTT.

Written as DNA, the CDR3 is TGTGCCAGCAGCCCAGCCGTATACGAGCAGTACTTC. It encodes CASSPAVYEQYF. V gene TRBV2 combines with J gene TRBJ2-7; no firm D call. Per the germline V gene, CDR1 is SNHLY and CDR2 is FYNNEI. V lost 6 bases and J 4 bases, leaving 10 bases between the germline ends. The CDR3 runs 12 residues.

This chain links TRBV7-9 with TRBJ2-3; 7 nucleotides align to TRBD2. Germline assignment: CDR1 SEHNR and CDR2 FQNEAQ (reference sequence). The CDR3 covers 16 residues. V trimming: 2 bases; J trimming: 3 bases; junction bases outside the gene matches: 8. In DNA form, the CDR3 reads TGTGCCAGCAGCTTATTGCTGACTAGCAATACAGATACGCAGTATTTT. It encodes CASSLLLTSNTDTQYF.

The chain joins TRBV29-1 to TRBJ1-4; no firm D call. Per germline, CDR1 SQVTM and CDR2 ANQGSEA. Trimming stripped 0 bases from V and 2 bases from J, with 13 bases between. CDR3 size: 16 residues. CDR3 coding DNA: TGCAGCGTTGAAGATCTCCGAGGGAGGACTAATGAAAAACTGTTTTTT. Its protein is CSVEDLRGRTNEKLFF. The variable domain in full, with the rest retrieved from reference TRBV29-1 and TRBJ1-4, is SAVISQKPSRDICQRGTSLTIQCQVDSQVTMMFWYRQQPGQSLTLIATANQGSEATYESGFVIDKFPISRPNLTFSTLTVSNMSPEDSSIYLCSVEDLRGRTNEKLFFGSGTQLSVL.

In its sample, this clone was seen once. This rearrangement joins TRBV11-2 to TRBJ2-7; no reliable D call. The CDR3 extends over 12 amino acids. Germline-derived CDR1 and CDR2 are SGHAT and FQNNGV. The ends were cut back, 4 bases at V and 7 bases at J, with 11 bases in the middle. DNA of the CDR3: TGTGCCAGCAGCTCGCTTACACTGGAGCAGTACTTC. Protein product: CASSSLTLEQYF. The variable domain in full, completed from reference TRBV11-2 and TRBJ2-7, reads EAGVAQSPRYKIIEKRQSVAFWCNPISGHATLYWYQQILGQGPKLLIQFQNNGVVDDSQLPKDRFSAERLKGVDSTLKIQPAKLEDSAVYLCASSSLTLEQYFGPGTRLTVT.

V is TRBV11-2 and J is TRBJ2-5; D gene uncertain. Germline V gives CDR1 SGHAT, CDR2 FQNNGV. This CDR3 spans 14 amino acids. Deletions cut 0 bases from V and 5 bases from J, with 10 bases between. The CDR3 loop reads CASSLDPADETQYF. The CDR3 region has the DNA TGTGCCAGCAGCTTAGATCCAGCCGACGAGACCCAGTACTTC.

This clone was seen a handful of times. The chain joins TRBV11-2 to TRBJ2-7, with unresolved D. The CDR3 length is 13 residues. Trimming removed 0 bases at V and 4 bases at J, with 7 bases between. Germline V gene data show CDR1 as SGHAT and CDR2 as FQNNGV. The CDR3 nucleotides are TGTGCCAGCAGCTTAGAGGTCGAATACGAGCAGTACTTC. Translation: CASSLEVEYEQYF.

This chain links TRBV19 with TRBJ2-5; 10 bases align to TRBD2. The CDR3 is made up of 13 amino acids. Germline CDR1 reads LNHDA; CDR2 reads SQIVND (reference sequence). V lost 10 bases and J lost 5; bases outside the gene matches: 7. The CDR3 reads CATSSSGSETQYF. The CDR3 DNA is TGTGCCACTTCCTCTAGCGGGAGTGAGACCCAGTACTTC.

This sequence joins TRBV5-1 and TRBJ2-2, with TRBD1 matching over 8 bases. Looked up from germline, CDR1 is SGHRS and CDR2 is YFSETQ. The J segment lost 0 bases and the V segment lost 0 bases, leaving 4 bases of the junction unmatched. The CDR3 spans 17 residues. The CDR3 loop reads CASSLGSGGANTGELFF. CDR3 bases: TGCGCCAGCAGCTTGGGGTCAGGGGGCGCGAACACCGGGGAGCTGTTTTTT. Full variable domain (remainder filled in from reference TRBV5-1 and TRBJ2-2): KAGVTQTPRYLIKTRGQQVTLSCSPISGHRSVSWYQQTPGQGLQFLFEYFSETQRNKGNFPGRFSGRQFSNSRSEMNVSTLELGDSALYLCASSLGSGGANTGELFFGEGSRLTVL.

The chain employs TRBV7-9 and TRBJ1-1; tentative D call: TRBD1 (6 bases). V was pared by 1 base and J by 2 bases, with 11 bases between. The CDR3 spans 15 residues. The V gene's germline CDR1 is SEHNR and CDR2 FQNEAQ (reference sequence). CDR3 sequence reads: CASSLDGGRNTEAFF. The DNA for the CDR3 is TGTGCCAGCAGCTTAGACGGGGGCCGTAACACTGAAGCTTTCTTT.